The 21 T cell receptor beta chains below come from one sample, sequenced in a study of T-cell reconstitution after alpha-beta-depleted transplantation in children. Unique molecular identifiers were built into the TCRbeta library. TCRdb ran MiXCR on the PCR reads and lists one entry per CDR3 protein. The sample yields hundreds of thousands of distinct CDR3 sequences, around 13% seen once. Source: PBMCs from the stem cell graft donor, taken from the stem cell graft. Receptors originate from a human donor who donated a stem cell graft to a child with combined immunodeficiency.

The chain employs TRBV29-1 and TRBJ2-1, with 10 bases aligning to TRBD2. This CDR3 has 13 residues. CDR1 and CDR2 (germline): SQVTM, ANQGSEA. J gave up 7 bases and V 1 base, and 1 base lay outside the gene matches. The CDR3 spells CSVEGTSGNEQFF. The CDR3 DNA reads as TGCAGCGTTGAAGGGACTAGCGGAAATGAGCAGTTCTTC.

This rearrangement joins TRBV29-1 to TRBJ1-3, with 8 bases matching TRBD1. Germline CDR1 and CDR2: SQVTM and ANQGSEA. The ends lost 6 bases at V and 0 bases at J; junction bases unmatched: 4. This CDR3 contains 14 residues. The CDR3 DNA reads TGCAGCGTGGACAGGGCTGCCTCTGGAAACACCATATATTTT. Its protein product is CSVDRAASGNTIYF.

The chain carries TRBV6-5 and TRBJ1-2, with D hard to call. Trimming removed 2 bases from V and 0 bases from J, with 10 bases in between. Germline CDR1 is MNHEY and CDR2 is SVGAGI. CDR3 length equals 15 residues. CDR3 nucleotide sequence: TGTGCCAGCAGTTACACGGCAGACCCTAACTATGGCTACACCTTC. This translates into CASSYTADPNYGYTF.

The V and J genes are TRBV11-2 and TRBJ2-5; D ambiguous. Germline lookup yields CDR1 SGHAT and CDR2 FQNNGV. V was trimmed by 5 bases and J by 1 base, leaving 8 bases between them. This CDR3 has 13 amino acids. Here the CDR3 reads CASSERLQETQYF. The CDR3 DNA reads as TGTGCCAGCAGCGAAAGGCTCCAAGAGACCCAGTACTTC.

This clonotype came up a few times. V is TRBV4-3 and J is TRBJ2-1, with 10 bases fitting TRBD2. The V segment lost 1 base and the J segment 7 bases; nucleotides outside the gene matches: 10. Looked up from germline, CDR1 is LGHNA and CDR2 is YSLEER. The CDR3 spans 17 residues. CDR3 bases: TGCGCCAGCAGCCAAGTTCTAGCGGGAGTACGGGGAAATGAGCAGTTCTTC. It translates to CASSQVLAGVRGNEQFF.

A few counts support this clonotype. CDR3 sequence: CAWSGQGIGELFF. For the CDR3, the DNA is TGTGCCTGGAGTGGACAGGGGATCGGGGAGCTGTTTTTT. The chain carries TRBV30 and TRBJ2-2, with 8 bases that match TRBD1. The V and J ends lost 1 base and 7 bases, in that order; junction bases with no gene match: 2. The CDR3 has 13 residues. CDR1 and CDR2 (germline): GTSNPN, SVGIG (reference sequence).

The J gene is TRBJ1-6, the V gene TRBV4-3; D remains ambiguous. V was pared by 4 bases and J by 0 bases, with 16 bases between. CDR3 length equals 18 residues. The germline V gene has CDR1 LGHNA and CDR2 YSLEER. This chain's CDR3 is CASSPEVYWSSYNSPLHF. CDR3 nucleotide sequence: TGCGCCAGCAGCCCCGAGGTCTACTGGAGCTCCTATAATTCACCCCTCCACTTT.

The chain combines TRBV12-3 or TRBV12-4 with TRBJ2-1; D might be TRBD1 or TRBD2, each matching 5 bases. CDR3 length: 17 amino acids. The germline V and J ends were trimmed by 1 base and 4 bases, with 17 bases remaining between them. CDR3 bases: TGTGCCAGCAGTTTAGGCTCCGGGGCAGGGCCATACAATGAGCAGTTCTTC. Translation: CASSLGSGAGPYNEQFF.

The chain has TRBV5-5 and TRBJ2-1; TRBD1 aligns across 9 bases. The CDR3 is 16 amino acids. The trim removed 4 bases at V and 2 bases at J, leaving 7 bases unmatched. CDR1 and CDR2 (germline): SGHKS, YYEKEE (reference sequence). This CDR3 is CASSTDRGATYNEQFF. The CDR3 nucleotides are TGTGCCAGCAGCACCGACAGGGGGGCAACCTACAATGAGCAGTTCTTC.

The table lists this clonotype with a few counts. The chain employs TRBV29-1 and TRBJ2-3, with D possibly TRBD1 on 6 matching bases. Germline V CDR1 and CDR2: SQVTM, ANQGSEA. The CDR3 runs to 12 residues. The V gene lost 7 bases and the J gene lost 4 bases, with 12 bases spanning the gap. The CDR3 region is CSGQQGPDTQYF. In DNA, the CDR3 is TGCAGCGGCCAACAGGGCCCAGATACGCAGTATTTT.

This clonotype appeared a few times. CDR3 DNA sequence: TGTGCCAGCAGTGAAGGGGCAGGTAGCTCCTACGAGCAGTACTTC. It translates to CASSEGAGSSYEQYF. The rearrangement links TRBV6-4 to TRBJ2-7; tentatively, D is TRBD1 (5 bases). This CDR3 has 15 amino acids. V was cut by 3 bases and J by 0 bases, with 12 bases left in between. The germline V gene has CDR1 MRHNA and CDR2 SNTAGT.

CDR3 in amino acids: CSVKRGETQYF. The DNA for the CDR3 is TGCAGTGTTAAGAGAGGAGAGACCCAGTACTTC. The gene calls are TRBV20-1 and TRBJ2-5; D uncertain. This CDR3 comprises 11 residues. V was shortened by 7 bases and J by 4 bases, with 10 bases between the two germline ends. From germline, CDR1 is DFQATT and CDR2 SNEGSKA (reference sequence).

Notes on this clonotype: A read error may be the cause here, since a much bigger clone is one base away. The chain employs TRBV29-1 and TRBJ2-5; 7 bases line up with TRBD1. Germline V CDR1 and CDR2: SQVTM, ANQGSEA. The CDR3 loop spans 14 amino acids. The CDR3 protein is CSVDTGTDQEIQYF. CDR3 in DNA: TGCAGCGTTGATACCGGGACAGATCAAGAGATCCAGTACTTC.

This clonotype was counted between two and nine times. The chain uses TRBV6-6 and TRBJ2-7, with TRBD2 as a possible D gene (6 bases). The CDR3 loop spans 13 amino acids. The germline V gene has CDR1 MNHNY and CDR2 SVGAGI (reference sequence). Between the trimmed V and J ends, which lost 4 bases and 6 bases, there was a span of 13 bases. The CDR3 loop reads CASSSDRGTEQYF. The CDR3 nucleotides read TGTGCCAGCAGTTCCGATCGCGGGACCGAGCAGTACTTC.

This clonotype occurred a few times. V and J are TRBV20-1 and TRBJ1-3, with 8 bases identical to TRBD1. CDR3 length: 16 residues. The trim removed 1 base at V and 0 bases at J, leaving 5 bases unmatched. From germline, CDR1 is DFQATT and CDR2 SNEGSKA (reference sequence). CDR3 sequence reads: CSARVDRAHSGNTIYF. In DNA, the CDR3 is TGCAGTGCTAGAGTGGACAGGGCCCACTCTGGAAACACCATATATTTT.

The chain carries TRBV3-1 and TRBJ2-7; possible D gene TRBD1, 6 bases. Trimming took 2 bases from V and 4 from J, leaving 12 bases between them. CDR1 is LGHDT, CDR2 YNNKEL, per germline (reference sequence). The length of the CDR3 is 14 residues. This CDR3 reads CASSQITGRYEQYF. The DNA for the CDR3 is TGTGCCAGCAGCCAAATCACAGGGCGGTACGAGCAGTACTTC.

This clonotype has only a few counts. The rearrangement joins TRBV6-5 to TRBJ2-7, with TRBD2 identical over 11 bases. This CDR3 has 15 amino acids. Germline V CDR1 and CDR2: MNHEY, SVGAGI. V dropped 4 bases and J dropped 5; count of bases not matched to a gene: 7. The CDR3 DNA reads as TGTGCCAGCAGTTCAGCGGGGACTAGCGGAAACGAGCAGTACTTC. This codes for CASSSAGTSGNEQYF.

This clonotype appeared many times. The V gene is TRBV12-3 or TRBV12-4, the J gene TRBJ2-5; TRBD2 is a possible D gene (7 bases). The CDR3 is made up of 14 amino acids. Trimming took off 6 bases at V and 6 bases at J, with 17 bases between the two ends. The CDR3 here is CASSPGGPSKTQYF. CDR3 sequence (DNA): TGTGCCAGCAGCCCCGGGGGGCCCAGCAAGACCCAGTACTTC.

This clonotype has ten or more counts. This chain joins TRBV10-3 and TRBJ2-1; TRBD2 matches at 12 bases. The germline V gene encodes CDR1 ENHRY and CDR2 SYGVKD. The CDR3 consists of 18 residues. J gave up 3 bases and V 2 bases, and 8 bases lay outside the gene matches. CDR3 sequence reads: CAISEGLAGSGFYNEQFF. The CDR3 coding sequence is TGTGCCATCAGTGAGGGACTAGCGGGGTCAGGGTTCTACAATGAGCAGTTCTTC.

V usage is TRBV10-3 and J usage is TRBJ2-7; D may be TRBD1 (7 bases). This CDR3 is 15 amino acids long. Trimming stripped 0 bases from V and 2 bases from J, with 11 bases between. Germline V gives CDR1 ENHRY, CDR2 SYGVKD. In DNA, the CDR3 is TGTGCCATCAGTGAGTCGGAGGGGGCTCCCTACGAGCAGTACTTC. Amino acids: CAISESEGAPYEQYF.

The rearrangement uses TRBV27 and TRBJ2-1; a weak D match, TRBD2 (5 bases). The ends were cut back, 6 bases at V and 2 bases at J, with 14 bases in the middle. In germline, CDR1 is MNHEY, CDR2 SMNVEV (reference sequence). This CDR3 comprises 15 residues. CDR3 in amino acids: CASSTGLEAYNEQFF. The CDR3 DNA sequence: TGTGCCAGCAGCACTGGACTTGAGGCCTACAATGAGCAGTTCTTC.